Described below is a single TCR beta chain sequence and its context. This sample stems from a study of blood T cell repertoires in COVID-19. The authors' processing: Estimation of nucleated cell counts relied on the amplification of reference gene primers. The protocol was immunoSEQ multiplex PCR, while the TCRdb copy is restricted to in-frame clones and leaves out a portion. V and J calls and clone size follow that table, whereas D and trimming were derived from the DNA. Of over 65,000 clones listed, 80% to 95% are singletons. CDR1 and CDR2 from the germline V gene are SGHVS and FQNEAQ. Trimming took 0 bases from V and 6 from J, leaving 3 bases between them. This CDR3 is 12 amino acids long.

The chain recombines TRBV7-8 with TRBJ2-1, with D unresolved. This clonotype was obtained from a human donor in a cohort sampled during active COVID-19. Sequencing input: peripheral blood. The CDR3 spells CASSLALNEQFF. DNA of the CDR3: TGTGCCAGCAGCTTAGCCCTCAATGAGCAGTTCTTC.